The 20 T cell receptor beta chains in this list originate from one sample, sequenced in a study of blood T cell repertoires in COVID-19. TCRdb's copy holds only in-frame clones and misses some; the assay was immunoSEQ multiplex PCR. Among 85,000 to 95,000 clones listed, about nine tenths were seen once. Source material: peripheral blood. The receptors stem from an elderly woman with acute or convalescent COVID-19.

J is TRBJ2-1 and V is TRBV3-1 (or the pseudogene TRBV3-2), with D possibly being TRBD1 (5 bases). Per germline, CDR1 LGHDT and CDR2 YNNKEL (reference sequence). The ends were cut back, 1 base at V and 6 bases at J, with 10 bases in the middle. This CDR3 contains 14 residues. The CDR3 nucleotides read TGTGCCAGCAGCCAAGTATTAGACAGCAATGAGCAGTTCTTC. Its protein product is CASSQVLDSNEQFF.

V and J are TRBV2 and TRBJ1-5, with TRBD1 matching 9 bases. The V segment lost 5 bases and the J segment 4 bases; nucleotides outside the gene matches: 3. There are 14 residues in the CDR3. From germline, CDR1 is SNHLY and CDR2 FYNNEI. The DNA for the CDR3 is TGTGCCAGCAGTCGACAGGGGGGAAATCAGCCCCAGCATTTT. It translates to CASSRQGGNQPQHF.

The chain links TRBV7-2 to TRBJ2-7; no clear D. Looked up from germline, CDR1 is SGHTA and CDR2 is FQGNSA. This CDR3 has 14 amino acids. Between the trimmed V and J ends, which lost 5 bases and 5 bases, there was a span of 16 bases. The CDR3 bases are TGTGCCAGCAGCACTCGAGCACGGTTTCACGAGCAGTACTTC. Its translation: CASSTRARFHEQYF.

The V gene is TRBV3-1 (or the pseudogene TRBV3-2), the J gene TRBJ2-7, with 9 positions matching TRBD1. Germline CDR1 LGHDT, CDR2 YNNKEL (reference sequence). This CDR3 comprises 16 residues. The V segment lost 4 bases and the J segment 0 bases; nucleotides outside the gene matches: 7. The DNA of the CDR3 is TGTGCCAGCAGCCCCCCAGGACAGGGGCCCTCCTACGAGCAGTACTTC. It codes for CASSPPGQGPSYEQYF.

This chain uses TRBV30 with TRBJ2-7, with D perhaps TRBD1 (6 bases). Germline V gives CDR1 GTSNPN, CDR2 SVGIG (reference sequence). V gave up 3 bases and J gave up 2 bases, with 14 bases separating them. CDR3 length equals 14 residues. CDR3 in amino acids: CAWSGGQNPYEQYF. The CDR3 DNA is TGTGCCTGGAGCGGAGGACAGAATCCCTACGAGCAGTACTTC.

This clone was seen once. The chain employs TRBV24-1 and TRBJ2-3; D is possibly TRBD2 (6 bases). CDR1 is KGHDR, CDR2 SFDVKD, per germline. The CDR3 extends over 13 amino acids. Trimming left V 2 bases short and J 6 bases short, with 8 bases between. Here the CDR3 DNA reads TGTGCCACCAGTGATTGGGGGGTTGATACGCAGTATTTT. Protein sequence: CATSDWGVDTQYF.

V and J are TRBV7-9 and TRBJ2-3, with TRBD1 matching 8 bases. The CDR3 is 15 residues long. V lost 4 bases to trimming and J lost 3 bases; unmatched junction nucleotides: 6. CDR1 and CDR2 (germline): SEHNR, FQNEAQ (reference sequence). Here the CDR3 reads CASSSQGALTDTQYF. The CDR3 DNA reads TGTGCCAGCAGCTCCCAGGGGGCGCTGACAGATACGCAGTATTTT.

J is TRBJ1-1 and V is TRBV19; tentatively, D is TRBD1 (5 bases). Trimming shortened V by 5 bases and J by 5 bases, and 21 bases separated the two germline ends. The CDR3 loop spans 16 amino acids. From germline, CDR1 is LNHDA and CDR2 SQIVND (reference sequence). The CDR3 sequence is CASSLLRQGGRTEAFF. The DNA of the CDR3 is TGTGCCAGTAGTCTCTTACGGCAGGGTGGGAGGACTGAAGCTTTCTTT.

The gene calls are TRBV24-1 and TRBJ1-2; weak D call: TRBD1 (5 bases). The V gene lost 2 bases and the J gene lost 8 bases, with 11 bases spanning the gap. Germline CDR1 reads KGHDR; CDR2 reads SFDVKD. CDR3 length: 13 amino acids. The CDR3 sequence is CATSDSQGWGYTF. CDR3 DNA: TGTGCCACCAGTGATTCCCAGGGTTGGGGCTACACCTTC.

The chain uses TRBV7-8 and TRBJ2-5; 8 bases are shared with TRBD2. From germline, CDR1 is SGHVS and CDR2 FQNEAQ. V trimming: 3 bases; J trimming: 1 base; junction bases outside the gene matches: 1. This CDR3 spans 14 amino acids. Here the CDR3 DNA reads TGTGCCAGCAGCTTGACTAGCGCCCAAGAGACCCAGTACTTC. This translates into CASSLTSAQETQYF.

This clone was observed a few times. The chain uses TRBV9 and TRBJ2-7; 9 bases agree with TRBD1. This CDR3 is built from 14 residues. CDR1 is SGDLS, CDR2 YYNGEE, per germline. Unmatched junction bases numbered 1, after V lost 1 base and J lost 2 bases. The CDR3 DNA sequence: TGTGCCAGCAGCGTAAGGGACAGGGCCTACGAGCAGTACTTC. This translates into CASSVRDRAYEQYF.

The rearrangement uses TRBV3-1 (or the pseudogene TRBV3-2) and TRBJ2-7; D might be TRBD1 (5 bases). The V end lost 5 bases, the J end lost 7 bases, and 15 bases lay between the germline ends. CDR3 length: 13 amino acids. The germline V gene encodes CDR1 LGHDT and CDR2 YNNKEL (reference sequence). In DNA form, the CDR3 reads TGTGCCAGCAGCTCAACAGGTATCCTGGAGCAGTACTTC. It yields the protein CASSSTGILEQYF.

This chain links TRBV9 with TRBJ2-7, with 12 bases matching TRBD2. Germline V lookup: CDR1 SGDLS, CDR2 YYNGEE. The ends lost 2 bases at V and 4 bases at J; junction bases unmatched: 7. This CDR3 is built from 16 residues. This CDR3 is CASSVSTSGSFYEQYF. The CDR3 DNA reads as TGTGCCAGCAGCGTCTCGACTAGCGGGAGTTTTTACGAGCAGTACTTC.

This sequence joins TRBV7-8 and TRBJ2-2; 7 bases fit TRBD1. V was clipped by 6 bases and J by 4 bases; unmatched bases: 8. Per the germline V gene, CDR1 is SGHVS and CDR2 is FQNEAQ. The CDR3 spans 15 residues. The CDR3 reads CASSRDRVGTGELFF. The CDR3 region has the DNA TGTGCCAGCAGTCGCGACAGGGTCGGCACCGGGGAGCTGTTTTTT.

CDR3 region: CASSIVGLANIQYF. The CDR3 nucleotides are TGTGCCAGTAGTATAGTGGGACTAGCTAACATTCAGTACTTC. This chain connects TRBV19 to TRBJ2-4; 9 bases are a match to TRBD2. Trimming removed 1 base from V and 7 bases from J; junction bases left unmatched: 2. This CDR3 is built from 14 residues. CDR1 and CDR2 (germline): LNHDA, SQIVND (reference sequence).

The chain is built from TRBV2 and TRBJ2-6; D not resolved. CDR3 length: 12 residues. Trimming left V 7 bases short and J 2 bases short, with 3 bases between. Germline V gene data show CDR1 as SNHLY and CDR2 as FYNNEI. The CDR3: CASTAGANVLTF. The CDR3 DNA follows: TGTGCCAGCACTGCTGGGGCCAACGTCCTGACTTTC. Filled out from reference TRBV2 and TRBJ2-6, the complete variable domain reads EPEVTQTPSHQVTQMGQEVILRCVPISNHLYFYWYRQILGQKVEFLVSFYNNEISEKSEIFDDQFSVERPDGSNFTLKIRSTKLEDSAMYFCASTAGANVLTFGAGSRLTVL.

The chain uses TRBV11-3 and TRBJ2-3; TRBD2 matches 9 bases. CDR3 size: 16 residues. The trim removed 1 base at V and 4 bases at J, leaving 6 bases unmatched. CDR1 is SGHNT, CDR2 YENEEA, per germline. The chain's CDR3 is CASSLGLAGRADTQYF. The CDR3 DNA follows: TGTGCCAGCAGCTTAGGCCTAGCGGGGCGGGCAGATACGCAGTATTTT.

The CDR3 DNA reads as TGTGCCAGCAGCTTAGCGGGGGGGTTGGAGACCCAGTACTTC. Protein: CASSLAGGLETQYF. This sequence joins TRBV7-2 and TRBJ2-5; 7 bases line up with TRBD2. Unmatched junction bases numbered 3, after V lost 0 bases and J lost 5 bases. This CDR3 is 14 amino acids long. Germline V gene lookup returns CDR1 SGHTA and CDR2 FQGNSA.

V usage is TRBV7-3 and J usage is TRBJ2-7; D uncertain. Deletions cut 3 bases from V and 10 bases from J, with 16 bases between. Germline CDR1 SGHTA, CDR2 FQGTGA. The CDR3 sequence is 13 residues long. CDR3 sequence reads: CASSLTETTLQYF. CDR3 nucleotides: TGTGCCAGCAGCTTGACCGAAACTACCTTACAGTACTTC. The entire variable domain, with the rest obtained from reference TRBV7-3 and TRBJ2-7, is as follows: GAGVSQTPSNKVTEKGKYVELRCDPISGHTALYWYRQSLGQGPEFLIYFQGTGAADDSGLPNDRFFAVRPEGSVSTLKIQRTERGDSAVYLCASSLTETTLQYFGPGTRLTVT.

The chain recombines TRBV6-5 with TRBJ1-1; 8 bases are shared with TRBD1. V shed 4 bases and J 1 base; nucleotides not matched to a gene: 8. The CDR3 loop spans 16 amino acids. CDR1 and CDR2 (germline): MNHEY, SVGAGI. The CDR3 DNA reads TGTGCCAGCAGTTTCCGGGACAGGACAAGGAACACTGAAGCTTTCTTT. It is translated as CASSFRDRTRNTEAFF.